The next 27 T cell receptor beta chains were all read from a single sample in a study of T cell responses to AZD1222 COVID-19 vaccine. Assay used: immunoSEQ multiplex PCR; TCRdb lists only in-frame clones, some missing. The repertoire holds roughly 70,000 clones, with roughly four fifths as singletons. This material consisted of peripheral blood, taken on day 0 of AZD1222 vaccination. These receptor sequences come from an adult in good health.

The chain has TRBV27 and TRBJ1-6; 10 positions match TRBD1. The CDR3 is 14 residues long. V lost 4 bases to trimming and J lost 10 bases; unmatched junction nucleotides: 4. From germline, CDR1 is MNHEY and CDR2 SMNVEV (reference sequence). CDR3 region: CASSSGTGVSPLHF. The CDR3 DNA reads TGTGCCAGCAGTTCCGGGACAGGGGTGTCACCCCTCCACTTT.

The CDR3 DNA sequence: TGTGCCAGCAGCCAAGATGGGAGGGGGCAGAATGAAAAACTGTTTTTT. Translation: CASSQDGRGQNEKLFF. The chain has TRBV4-2 and TRBJ1-4; 7 bases are shared with TRBD1. The germline CDR1 and CDR2 sequences are LGHNA and YNFKEQ. The junction had 6 bases not matched to a gene; V was cut back by 0 bases and J by 5 bases. The CDR3 covers 16 residues.

The DNA for the CDR3 is TGTGCCAGCAGCCATCACCACCCGACGGTCGCGCCAGATACGCAGTATTTT. This gives the protein CASSHHHPTVAPDTQYF. The rearrangement joins TRBV3-1 (or the pseudogene TRBV3-2) to TRBJ2-3, with D unresolved. With 3 bases removed from V and 4 bases from J, the gap between germline ends came to 20 bases. The CDR3 runs 17 residues. Germline values: CDR1 LGHDT, CDR2 YNNKEL (reference sequence).

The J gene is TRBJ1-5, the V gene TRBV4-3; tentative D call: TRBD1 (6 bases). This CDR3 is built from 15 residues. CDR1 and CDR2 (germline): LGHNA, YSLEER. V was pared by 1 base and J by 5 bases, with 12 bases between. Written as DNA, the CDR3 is TGCGCCAGCAGCCAAGTAGCGGGGGCCTATCAGCCCCAGCATTTT. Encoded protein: CASSQVAGAYQPQHF.

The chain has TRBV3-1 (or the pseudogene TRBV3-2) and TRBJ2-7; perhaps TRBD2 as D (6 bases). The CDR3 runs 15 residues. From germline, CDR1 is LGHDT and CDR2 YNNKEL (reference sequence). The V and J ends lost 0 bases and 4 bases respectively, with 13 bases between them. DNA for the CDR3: TGTGCCAGCAGCCAAGATCACGCGGGGAGATACGAGCAGTACTTC. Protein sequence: CASSQDHAGRYEQYF.

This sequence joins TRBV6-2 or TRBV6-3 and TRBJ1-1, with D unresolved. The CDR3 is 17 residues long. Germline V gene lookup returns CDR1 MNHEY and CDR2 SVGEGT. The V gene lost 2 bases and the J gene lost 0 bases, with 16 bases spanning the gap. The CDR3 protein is CASSYEVGRHLNTEAFF. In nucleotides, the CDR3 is TGTGCCAGCAGTTACGAAGTGGGGAGGCATTTGAACACTGAAGCTTTCTTT.

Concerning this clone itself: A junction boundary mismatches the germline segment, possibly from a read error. DNA of the CDR3: TGTGCCAGCGGCTTGGGGTCCATCTCCTATAATTCACCCCTCCACTTT. Its translation: CASGLGSISYNSPLHF. This chain uses TRBV7-9 with TRBJ1-6; no clear D. The length of the CDR3 is 16 residues. Germline CDR1 reads SEHNR; CDR2 reads FQNEAQ (reference sequence).

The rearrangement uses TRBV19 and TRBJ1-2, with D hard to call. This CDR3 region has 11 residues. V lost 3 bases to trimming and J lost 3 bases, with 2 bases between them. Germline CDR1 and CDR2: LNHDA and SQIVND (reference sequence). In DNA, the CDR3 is TGTGCCAGTAGTATGGACTATGGCTACACCTTC. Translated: CASSMDYGYTF.

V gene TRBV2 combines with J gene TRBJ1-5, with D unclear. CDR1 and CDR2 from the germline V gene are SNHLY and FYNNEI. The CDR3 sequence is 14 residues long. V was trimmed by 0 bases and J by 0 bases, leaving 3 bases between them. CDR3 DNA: TGTGCCAGCAGTGAAGCAAATAGCAATCAGCCCCAGCATTTT. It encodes CASSEANSNQPQHF.

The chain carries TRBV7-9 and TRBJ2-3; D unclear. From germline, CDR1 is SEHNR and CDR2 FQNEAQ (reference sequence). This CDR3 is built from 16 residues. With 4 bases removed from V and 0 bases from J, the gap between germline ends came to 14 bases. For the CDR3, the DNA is TGTGCCAGCAGCTCCGGACGGATCCCTAGCACAGATACGCAGTATTTT. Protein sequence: CASSSGRIPSTDTQYF.

The CDR3, as DNA: TGTGCCAGCAGCGCCCCAGGACGCTCTGGGGCCAACGTCCTGACTTTC. Its translation: CASSAPGRSGANVLTF. This sequence joins TRBV5-6 and TRBJ2-6; D remains unclear. The germline gives CDR1 SGHDT, CDR2 YYEEEE. Trimming shortened V by 4 bases and J by 0 bases, and 11 bases separated the two germline ends. The CDR3 is 16 amino acids. Using reference TRBV5-6 and TRBJ2-6 for the parts outside the CDR3, the full variable domain is DAGVTQSPTHLIKTRGQQVTLRCSPKSGHDTVSWYQQALGQGPQFIFQYYEEEERQRGNFPDRFSGHQFPNYSSELNVNALLLGDSALYLCASSAPGRSGANVLTFGAGSRLTVL.

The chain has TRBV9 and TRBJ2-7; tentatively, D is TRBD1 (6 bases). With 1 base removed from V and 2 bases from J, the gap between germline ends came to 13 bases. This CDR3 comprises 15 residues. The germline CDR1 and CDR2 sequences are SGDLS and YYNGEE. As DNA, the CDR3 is TGTGCCAGCAGCGTATCTCGGGACACCCCCTACGAGCAGTACTTC. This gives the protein CASSVSRDTPYEQYF.

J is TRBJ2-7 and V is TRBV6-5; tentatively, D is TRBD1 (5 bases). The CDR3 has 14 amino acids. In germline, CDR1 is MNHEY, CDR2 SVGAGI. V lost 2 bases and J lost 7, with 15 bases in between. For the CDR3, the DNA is TGTGCCAGCAGTTACGGGCAGGGTTCTGGAGAGCAGTACTTC. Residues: CASSYGQGSGEQYF.

The CDR3 DNA sequence: TGTGCCAGTAGTATAGGGGGTAGCGGGGGCCAAGAGACCCAGTACTTC. Translated: CASSIGGSGGQETQYF. J is TRBJ2-5 and V is TRBV19; 9 bases line up with TRBD2. The germline V gene encodes CDR1 LNHDA and CDR2 SQIVND (reference sequence). Trimming took 1 base from V and 1 from J; bases not matched to a gene: 4. CDR3 size: 16 residues.

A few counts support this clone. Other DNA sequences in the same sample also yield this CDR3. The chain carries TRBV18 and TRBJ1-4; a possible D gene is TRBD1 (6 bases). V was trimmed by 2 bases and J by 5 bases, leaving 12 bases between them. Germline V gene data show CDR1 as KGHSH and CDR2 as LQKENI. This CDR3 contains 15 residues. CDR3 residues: CASSPKNRENEKLFF. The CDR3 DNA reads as TGTGCCAGCTCACCAAAAAACAGGGAAAATGAAAAACTGTTTTTT. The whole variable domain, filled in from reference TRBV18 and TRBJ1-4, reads NAGVMQNPRHLVRRRGQEARLRCSPMKGHSHVYWYRQLPEEGLKFMVYLQKENIIDESGMPKERFSAEFPKEGPSILRIQQVVRGDSAAYFCASSPKNRENEKLFFGSGTQLSVL.

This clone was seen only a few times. CDR3 sequence: CSAQAQDEQYF. CDR3 DNA sequence: TGCAGTGCCCAAGCCCAGGACGAGCAGTACTTC. The chain carries TRBV20-1 and TRBJ2-7; D uncertain. From germline, CDR1 is DFQATT and CDR2 SNEGSKA (reference sequence). V lost 6 bases and J 5 bases, leaving 11 bases between the germline ends. CDR3 length: 11 residues.

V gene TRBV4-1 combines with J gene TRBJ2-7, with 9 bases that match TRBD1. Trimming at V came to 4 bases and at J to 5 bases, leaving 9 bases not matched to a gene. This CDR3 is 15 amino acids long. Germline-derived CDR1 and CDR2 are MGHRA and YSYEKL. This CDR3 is CASSPSGTGQDEQYF. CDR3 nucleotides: TGCGCCAGCAGCCCTTCCGGGACAGGGCAGGACGAGCAGTACTTC.

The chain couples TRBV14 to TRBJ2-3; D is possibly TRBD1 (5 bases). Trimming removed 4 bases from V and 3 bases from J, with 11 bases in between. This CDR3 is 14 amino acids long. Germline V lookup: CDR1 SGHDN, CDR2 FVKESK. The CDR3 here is CASSRRTTTDTQYF. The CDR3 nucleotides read TGTGCCAGCAGCCGACGGACAACTACAGATACGCAGTATTTT.

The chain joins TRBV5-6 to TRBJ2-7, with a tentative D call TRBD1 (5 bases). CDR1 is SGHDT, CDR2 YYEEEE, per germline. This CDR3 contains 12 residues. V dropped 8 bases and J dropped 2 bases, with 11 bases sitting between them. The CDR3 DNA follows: TGTGCCAGTCATTGGGGCCCCTACGAGCAGTACTTC. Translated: CASHWGPYEQYF.

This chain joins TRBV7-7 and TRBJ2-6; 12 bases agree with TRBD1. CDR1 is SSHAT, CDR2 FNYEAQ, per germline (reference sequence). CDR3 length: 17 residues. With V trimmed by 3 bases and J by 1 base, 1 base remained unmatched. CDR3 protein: CASSLGQGASGANVLTF. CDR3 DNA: TGTGCCAGCAGCTTGGGACAGGGGGCATCTGGGGCCAACGTCCTGACTTTC.

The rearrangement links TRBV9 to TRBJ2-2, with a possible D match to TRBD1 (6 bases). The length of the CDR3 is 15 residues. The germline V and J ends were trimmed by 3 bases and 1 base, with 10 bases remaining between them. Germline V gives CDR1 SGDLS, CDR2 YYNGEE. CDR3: CASSGPTGNTGELFF. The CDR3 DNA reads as TGTGCCAGCAGCGGGCCGACAGGGAACACCGGGGAGCTGTTTTTT.

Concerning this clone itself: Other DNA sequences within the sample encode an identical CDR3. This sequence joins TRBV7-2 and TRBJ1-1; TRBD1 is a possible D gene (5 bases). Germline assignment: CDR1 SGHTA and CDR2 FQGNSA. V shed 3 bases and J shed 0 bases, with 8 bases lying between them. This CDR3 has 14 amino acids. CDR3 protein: CASSLGRMNTEAFF. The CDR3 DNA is TGTGCCAGCAGCTTGGGGCGAATGAACACTGAAGCTTTCTTT.

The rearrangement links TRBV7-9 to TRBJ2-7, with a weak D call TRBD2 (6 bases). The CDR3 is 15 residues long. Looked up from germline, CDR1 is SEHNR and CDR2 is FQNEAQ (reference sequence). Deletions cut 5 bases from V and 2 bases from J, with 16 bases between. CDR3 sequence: CASSPRLGYTYEQYF. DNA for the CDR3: TGTGCCAGCAGCCCGAGACTAGGTTATACCTACGAGCAGTACTTC.

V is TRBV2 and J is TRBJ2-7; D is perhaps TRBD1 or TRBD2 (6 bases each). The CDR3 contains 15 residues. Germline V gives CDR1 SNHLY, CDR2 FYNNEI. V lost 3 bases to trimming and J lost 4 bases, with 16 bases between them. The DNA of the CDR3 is TGTGCCAGCAGTGATAGGGGGACTGCAGGTTACGAGCAGTACTTC. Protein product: CASSDRGTAGYEQYF.

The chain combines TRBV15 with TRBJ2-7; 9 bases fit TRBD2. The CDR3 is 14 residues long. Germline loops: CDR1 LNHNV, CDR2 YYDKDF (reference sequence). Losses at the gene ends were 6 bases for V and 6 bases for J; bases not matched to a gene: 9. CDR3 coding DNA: TGTGCCACCAGTACTCCGGGACTAGCCTCCGAGCAGTACTTC. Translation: CATSTPGLASEQYF.

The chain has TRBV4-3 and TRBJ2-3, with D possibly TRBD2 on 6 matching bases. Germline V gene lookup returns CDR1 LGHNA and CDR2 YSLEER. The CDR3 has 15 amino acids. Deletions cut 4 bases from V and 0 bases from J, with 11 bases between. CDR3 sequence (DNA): TGCGCCAGCAGCCTCCTGGCGGGGAGCACAGATACGCAGTATTTT. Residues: CASSLLAGSTDTQYF.

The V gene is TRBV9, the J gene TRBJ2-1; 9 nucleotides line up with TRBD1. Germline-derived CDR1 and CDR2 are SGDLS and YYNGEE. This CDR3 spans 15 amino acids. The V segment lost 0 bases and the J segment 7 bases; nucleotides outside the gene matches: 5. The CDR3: CASSVAPGTGNEQFF. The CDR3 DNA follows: TGTGCCAGCAGCGTAGCCCCCGGGACAGGGAATGAGCAGTTCTTC.